This is a list of T cell receptor beta chains from one sample in a study of cytomegalovirus exposure and HLA in healthy donors. Libraries were prepared by immunoSEQ multiplex PCR; TCRdb keeps only in-frame clonotypes and omits some of them. In the table there are 140,000 or so clones, roughly 72% of which are singletons. The material sequenced was PBMCs. The source is a man between 40 and 49 years old in good health and CMV-seronegative. The CDR3 runs from the conserved cysteine through the conserved F or W. The D gene is left open where the match is weak. For some rows the clone size is stated as once, few or many, or as a class when expanded; others skip it.

NA	13	TRBV5-6	TRBJ2-1	NA	TGTGCCAGCAGCTTGGACAGATACAATGAGCAGTTCTTC	CASSLDRYNEQFF
NA	15	TRBV18	TRBJ2-5	NA	TGTGCCAGCTCACTCCTGGGGCAGGCGCAAGAGACCCAGTACTTC	CASSLLGQAQETQYF
NA	14	TRBV4-2	TRBJ1-1	few	TGTGCCAGCAGCCCGAGGCAGTCTAACACTGAAGCTTTCTTT	CASSPRQSNTEAFF
TRBD2	16	TRBV9	TRBJ2-7	NA	TGTGCCAGCAGCGTACTGGGGGAGGGCAGGACCTACGAGCAGTACTTC	CASSVLGEGRTYEQYF
TRBD1	14	TRBV19	TRBJ1-1	NA	TGTGCCACCGGGACAGGATTATCGAACACTGAAGCTTTCTTT	CATGTGLSNTEAFF
NA	18	TRBV27	TRBJ2-6	NA	TGTGCCAGCAAGGTGGGTGCGGCCCCATTTGGGGGGGCCAACGTCCTGACTTTC	CASKVGAAPFGGANVLTF
NA	18	TRBV2	TRBJ2-6	NA	TGTGCCAGCAGTGAATTTAAGACAGCCAACTCTGGGGCCAACGTCCTGACTTTC	CASSEFKTANSGANVLTF
TRBD1	15	TRBV7-9	TRBJ1-2	NA	TGTGCCAGCAACCTACAGGGGGCATCTGATTATGGCTACACCTTC	CASNLQGASDYGYTF
NA	15	TRBV6-1	TRBJ2-2	few	TGTGCCAGCAGTGAGACAGTCGCGAACACCGGGGAGCTGTTTTTT	CASSETVANTGELFF
NA	14	TRBV6-4	TRBJ1-1	NA	TGTGCCAGCAGTAAAACGCCTGAGGACACTGAAGCTTTCTTT	CASSKTPEDTEAFF
NA	16	TRBV9	TRBJ1-2	NA	TGTGCCAGCAGCCAACTTCAGCAGGGCGGATTCTATGGCTACACCTTC	CASSQLQQGGFYGYTF
TRBD1	14	TRBV27	TRBJ2-7	NA	TGTGCCAGCAGTAGGACAGGGGGCATCTACGAGCAGTACTTC	CASSRTGGIYEQYF
NA	15	TRBV10-3	TRBJ2-1	once	TGTGCCATCAGTGAGCACACAGTATCCAAAAATGAGCAGTTCTTC	CAISEHTVSKNEQFF
NA	16	TRBV28	TRBJ1-3	NA	TGTGCCAGCAGTTCCAGTTTTGGGGCAGGACGGAACACCATATATTTT	CASSSSFGAGRNTIYF
TRBD1	15	TRBV19	TRBJ1-5	NA	TGTGCCAGTAGTTCCACAGGGGGCGACCGAATGGCCCAGCATTTT	CASSSTGGDRMAQHF
NA	16	TRBV7-2	TRBJ2-1	NA	TGTGCCAGCACCCCAGTGGTGGCGGTCTCCTACAATGAGCAGTTCTTC	CASTPVVAVSYNEQFF
TRBD2	17	TRBV7-2	TRBJ2-7	NA	TGTGCCAGCAGCTTAGGGCTGGGAGGTAGCGGGAGAGGCGAGCAGTACTTC	CASSLGLGGSGRGEQYF
NA	14	TRBV10-2	TRBJ2-5	NA	TGCGCCAGCAGCGTTCGGAGGGTCGGGGAGACCCAGTACTTC	CASSVRRVGETQYF
NA	12	TRBV7-2	TRBJ2-5	NA	TGTGCCAGCAGCGCGTATCGAGAGACCCAGTACTTC	CASSAYRETQYF
TRBD1	16	TRBV2	TRBJ1-1	NA	TGTGCCAGCAGTGGCGGACAGGGGACTTTTGGGACTGAAGCTTTCTTT	CASSGGQGTFGTEAFF
NA	14	TRBV15	TRBJ1-2	NA	TGTGCCACCAGCAGAGCTCTGGGGGCGGAAGGCTACACCTTC	CATSRALGAEGYTF
NA	14	TRBV7-9	TRBJ2-1	few	TGTGCCAGCAGCATCTCCCGTGAGGGCCATGAGCAGTTCTTC	CASSISREGHEQFF
NA	13	TRBV18	TRBJ2-7	NA	TGTGCCAGCTCACCGGGGAGGATGGACGAGCAGTACTTC	CASSPGRMDEQYF
TRBD1	14	TRBV7-6	TRBJ2-5	NA	TGTGCCAGCAGCTTAGCAGGGGGCAGAGAGACCCAGTACTTC	CASSLAGGRETQYF
NA	11	TRBV28	TRBJ1-2	NA	TGTGCCAGCAGTTGGGAGGGTGGCTACACCTTC	CASSWEGGYTF
NA	16	TRBV5-1	TRBJ1-4	NA	TGCGCCAGCAGCTTGGATCTACAGGGTAATAATGAAAAACTGTTTTTT	CASSLDLQGNNEKLFF
NA	16	TRBV4-1	TRBJ2-3	once	TGCGCCAGCAGCCCTAGTTCGCTGGGGCCCACAGATACGCAGTATTTT	CASSPSSLGPTDTQYF
NA	14	TRBV2	TRBJ2-7	few	TGTGCCAGCAGATCGGGTATCAGTGGCTACGAGCAGTACTTC	CASRSGISGYEQYF
NA	13	TRBV5-1	TRBJ2-3	NA	TGCGCCAGCAGCTTGGTATACACAGATACGCAGTATTTT	CASSLVYTDTQYF
TRBD1	12	TRBV4-1	TRBJ1-1	many	TGCGCCAGCAGCCGCCCGGGACAGAAAGCTTTCTTT	CASSRPGQKAFF
TRBD1	15	TRBV6-1	TRBJ2-1	NA	TGTGCCAGCAGTGCAGTGGACAGGGGGACCAATGAGCAGTTCTTC	CASSAVDRGTNEQFF
NA	13	TRBV4-1	TRBJ2-3	few	TGCGCCAGCAGCCAAGATTCGCGACTAGTAAAGTATTTT	CASSQDSRLVKYF
TRBD1	13	TRBV5-1	TRBJ1-1	NA	TGCGCCAGCAGCTACGACAGGGGTGATGAAGCTTTCTTT	CASSYDRGDEAFF